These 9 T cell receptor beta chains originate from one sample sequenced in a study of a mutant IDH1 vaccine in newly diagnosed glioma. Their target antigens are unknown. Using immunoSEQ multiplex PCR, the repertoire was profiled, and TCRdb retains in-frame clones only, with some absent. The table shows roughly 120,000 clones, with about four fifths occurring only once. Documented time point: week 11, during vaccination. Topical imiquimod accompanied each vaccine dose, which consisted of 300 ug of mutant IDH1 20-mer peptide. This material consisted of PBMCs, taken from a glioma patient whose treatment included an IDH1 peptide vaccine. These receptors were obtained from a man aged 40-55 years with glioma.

The CDR3 is CASEDSPTNEKLFF. In nucleotides, the CDR3 is TGTGCCAGCGAGGACAGCCCAACTAATGAAAAACTGTTTTTT. The chain joins TRBV2 to TRBJ1-4; a weak D match, TRBD1 (6 bases). Germline V gene sequence: CDR1 SNHLY, CDR2 FYNNEI. With 8 bases removed from V and 0 bases from J, the gap between germline ends came to 10 bases. The CDR3 length is 14 residues.

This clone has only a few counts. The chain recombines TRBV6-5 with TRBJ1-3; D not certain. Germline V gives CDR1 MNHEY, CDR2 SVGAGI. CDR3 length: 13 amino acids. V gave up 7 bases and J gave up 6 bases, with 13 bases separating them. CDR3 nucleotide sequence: TGTGCCAGCACCCCCGGCGCATCAAACACCATATATTTT. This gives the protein CASTPGASNTIYF.

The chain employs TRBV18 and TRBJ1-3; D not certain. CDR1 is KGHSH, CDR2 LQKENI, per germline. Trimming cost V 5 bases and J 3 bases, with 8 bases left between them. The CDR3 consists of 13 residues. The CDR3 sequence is CASSKNSGNTIYF. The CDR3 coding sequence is TGTGCCAGCTCAAAAAACAGTGGAAACACCATATATTTT.

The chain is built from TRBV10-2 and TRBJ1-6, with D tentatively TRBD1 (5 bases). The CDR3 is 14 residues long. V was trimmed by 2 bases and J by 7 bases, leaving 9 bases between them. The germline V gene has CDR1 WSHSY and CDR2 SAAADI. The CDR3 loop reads CASSEQGWNSPLHF. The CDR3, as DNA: TGCGCCAGCAGTGAGCAGGGCTGGAATTCACCCCTCCACTTT.

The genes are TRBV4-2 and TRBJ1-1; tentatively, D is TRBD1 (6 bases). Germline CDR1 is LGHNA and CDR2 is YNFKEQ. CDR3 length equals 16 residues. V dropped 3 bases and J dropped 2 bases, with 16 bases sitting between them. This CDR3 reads CASSQMVGAKNTEAFF. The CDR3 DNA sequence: TGTGCCAGCAGCCAGATGGTGGGGGCCAAAAACACTGAAGCTTTCTTT.

The CDR3 bases are TGTGCCAGCAGTCCCCCCAGGGGACGGACTGAAGCTTTCTTT. Protein sequence: CASSPPRGRTEAFF. V usage is TRBV28 and J usage is TRBJ1-1; tentatively, D is TRBD1 (6 bases). From germline, CDR1 is MDHEN and CDR2 SYDVKM. V lost 5 bases and J lost 5, with 15 bases in between. The CDR3 has 14 residues.

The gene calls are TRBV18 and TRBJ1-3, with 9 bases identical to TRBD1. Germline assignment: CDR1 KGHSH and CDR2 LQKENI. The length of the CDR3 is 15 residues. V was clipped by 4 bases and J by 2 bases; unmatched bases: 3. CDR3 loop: CASSRYRGPGNTIYF. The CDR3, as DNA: TGTGCCAGCTCACGTTACAGGGGGCCTGGAAACACCATATATTTT.

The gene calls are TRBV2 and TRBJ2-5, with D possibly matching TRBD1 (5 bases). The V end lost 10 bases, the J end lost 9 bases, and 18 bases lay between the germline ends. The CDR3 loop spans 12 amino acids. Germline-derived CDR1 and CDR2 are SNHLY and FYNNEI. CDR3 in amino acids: CATLTGDGAQYF. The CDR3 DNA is TGTGCCACCTTAACAGGCGATGGGGCCCAGTACTTC.

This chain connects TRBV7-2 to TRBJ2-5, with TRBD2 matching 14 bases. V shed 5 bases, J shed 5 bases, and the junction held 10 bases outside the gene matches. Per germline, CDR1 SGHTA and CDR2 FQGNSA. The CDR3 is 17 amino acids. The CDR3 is CASSPLGLAGALETQYF. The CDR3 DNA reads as TGTGCCAGCAGCCCCCTGGGACTAGCGGGAGCATTGGAGACCCAGTACTTC.